This T cell receptor beta chain was captured by sequencing in a study of shared clonotypes between healthy human individuals. Germline V gives CDR1 MNHNS, CDR2 SASEGT. This CDR3 spans 14 amino acids. V trimming: 6 bases; J trimming: 10 bases; junction bases outside the gene matches: 14. This clone was seen only once. As yet, its antigen is unknown. Produced via immunoSEQ multiplex PCR; TCRdb's table is partial and in-frame only. The sample has 2,500,000 or so clones, approximately 92% seen once. Study observations and caveats: In contrast to clonotypes shared by all four donors, non-shared clonotypes had lower generation probabilities. Around 4.7% was the fraction of naive CD4 clonotypes found shared across four donors.

Material for sequencing was naive CD4+ T cells sorted from blood. Sample subset: CD45RA+ positively selected. The sequence was obtained from a man aged 18 to 29 in good health. The rearrangement uses TRBV6-1 and TRBJ1-1, with 7 bases matching TRBD1. The CDR3: CASRVQGLALGAFF. The CDR3, as DNA: TGTGCCAGCAGGGTACAGGGGCTCGCTTTGGGAGCTTTCTTT.